This T cell receptor (beta chain) was identified during a study of blood T cell repertoires in COVID-19. Study summary: Samples representing acute and convalescent COVID-19 were sourced from the United States, Italy and Spain. In each case, the material was cDNA or gDNA derived from T cells, B-cell-depleted T cells, or PBMCs.

CDR1 is SGHRS and CDR2 is YFSETQ in the germline V gene. The ends lost 1 base at V and 2 bases at J; junction bases unmatched: 2. The CDR3 has 15 amino acids. As processed by the authors: Estimates of nucleated cell counts were drawn from the amplification of reference gene primers. Some clones are missing from TCRdb's copy, which holds only in-frame ones; the method was immunoSEQ multiplex PCR. That table gives V, J and clone size, and the DNA gave D and trimming. The sample contains around 450,000 clones, 75% to 90% of which appear only once. Sequencing was performed on peripheral blood. This chain connects TRBV5-1 to TRBJ1-3; 8 bases map to TRBD1. This clonotype was obtained from a young woman with acute or convalescent COVID-19. CDR3 coding DNA: TGCGCCAGCAGCTTGTCGACAGGGGCTGGAAACACCATATATTTT. It encodes CASSLSTGAGNTIYF.